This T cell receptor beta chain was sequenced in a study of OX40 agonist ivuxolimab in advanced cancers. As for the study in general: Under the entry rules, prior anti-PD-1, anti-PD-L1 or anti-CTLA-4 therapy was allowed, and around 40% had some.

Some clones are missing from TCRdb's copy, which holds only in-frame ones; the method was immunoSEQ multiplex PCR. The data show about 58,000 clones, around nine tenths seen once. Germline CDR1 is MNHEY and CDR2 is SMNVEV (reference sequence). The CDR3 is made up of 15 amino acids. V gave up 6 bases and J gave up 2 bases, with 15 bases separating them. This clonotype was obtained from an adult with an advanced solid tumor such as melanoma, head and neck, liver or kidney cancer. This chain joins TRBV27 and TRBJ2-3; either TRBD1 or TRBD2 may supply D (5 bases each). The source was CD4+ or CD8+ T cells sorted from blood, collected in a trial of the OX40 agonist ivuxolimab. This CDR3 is CASRSFGAPTDTQYF. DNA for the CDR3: TGTGCCAGCAGGTCGTTCGGGGCCCCCACAGATACGCAGTATTTT.